The present T cell receptor (beta chain) was sequenced within a study of shared clonotypes between healthy human individuals. The assay was immunoSEQ multiplex PCR, and TCRdb's table has in-frame clones only and misses some. The sample yields more than 2,000,000 clones, 80% to 95% seen once. To note about this clone: Other DNA sequences from this sample encode an identical CDR3 as well.

The CDR3 runs to 14 residues. Looked up from germline, CDR1 is SGHRS and CDR2 is YFSETQ. The V segment lost 5 bases and the J segment 1 base; nucleotides outside the gene matches: 4. This clonotype was obtained from a young man in good health. Some clones in this sample may be carry-over from other donors' samples. V gene TRBV5-1 combines with J gene TRBJ2-3; 7 bases fit TRBD2. The sample was naive CD4+ T cells from PBMCs. The subset here: CD45RA+ positively selected. Here the CDR3 DNA reads TGCGCCAGCAGTTTCGCGGGGGGCACAGATACGCAGTATTTT. The encoded protein is CASSFAGGTDTQYF.